This paragraph covers one T cell receptor (beta chain) sequence. The sample originates from a study of blood T cell repertoires in COVID-19. Study-wide context: From the United States, Italy and Spain came samples of acute and convalescent COVID-19. In each case, the material was cDNA or gDNA derived from T cells, B-cell-depleted T cells, or PBMCs.

Authors' data handling: Estimation of nucleated cell counts was performed using reference gene primer amplification. TCRdb's table, derived via immunoSEQ multiplex PCR, lists solely in-frame clones and lacks some. V, J and clone size derive from that table, while D and trimming were established from the DNA sequence. The data show 250,000 or so clones, approximately 87% seen once. CDR1 and CDR2 (germline): SGHVS, FQNEAQ. Trimming removed 6 bases from V and 0 bases from J, with 12 bases in between. CDR3 size: 15 residues. The chain links TRBV7-8 to TRBJ2-1; no firm D call. This TCR came from a woman in her thirties or forties who had recovered from COVID-19. Input material: peripheral blood. The CDR3: CASRNYPSSYNEQFF. CDR3 nucleotide sequence: TGTGCCAGCAGGAATTACCCGAGCTCCTACAATGAGCAGTTCTTC.